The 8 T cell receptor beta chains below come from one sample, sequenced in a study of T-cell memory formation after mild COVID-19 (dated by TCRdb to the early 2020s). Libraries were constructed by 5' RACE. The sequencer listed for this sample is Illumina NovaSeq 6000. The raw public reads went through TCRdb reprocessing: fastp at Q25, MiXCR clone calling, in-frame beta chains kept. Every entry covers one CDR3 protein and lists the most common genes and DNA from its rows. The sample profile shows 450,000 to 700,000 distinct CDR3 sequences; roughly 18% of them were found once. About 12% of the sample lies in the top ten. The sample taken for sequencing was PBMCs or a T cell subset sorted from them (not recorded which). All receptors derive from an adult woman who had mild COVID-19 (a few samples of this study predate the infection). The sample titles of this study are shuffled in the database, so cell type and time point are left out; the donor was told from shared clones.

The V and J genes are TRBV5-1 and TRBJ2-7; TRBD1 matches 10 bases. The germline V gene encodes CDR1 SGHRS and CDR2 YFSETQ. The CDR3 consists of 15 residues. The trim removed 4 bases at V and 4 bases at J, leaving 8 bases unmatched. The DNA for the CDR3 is TGCGCCAGCAGCCCCCGGGACAGGGGTGGGTACGAGCAGTACTTC. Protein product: CASSPRDRGGYEQYF.

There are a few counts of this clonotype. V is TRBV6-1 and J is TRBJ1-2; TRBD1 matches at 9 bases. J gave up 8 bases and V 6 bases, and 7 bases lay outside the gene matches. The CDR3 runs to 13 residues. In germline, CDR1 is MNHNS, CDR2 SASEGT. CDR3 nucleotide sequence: TGTGCCAGCAGCCCCTGGACAGGGGAGGGCTACACCTTC. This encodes CASSPWTGEGYTF.

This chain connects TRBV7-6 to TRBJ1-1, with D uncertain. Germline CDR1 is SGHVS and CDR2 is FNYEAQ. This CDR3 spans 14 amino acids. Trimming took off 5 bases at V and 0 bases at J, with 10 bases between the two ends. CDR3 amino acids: CASSPETMNTEAFF. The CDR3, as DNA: TGTGCCAGCAGCCCAGAGACCATGAACACTGAAGCTTTCTTT.

This chain's CDR3 is CASSQDHGGRGYTF. CDR3 DNA: TGTGCCAGCAGCCAAGATCACGGGGGGCGAGGCTACACCTTC. This sequence joins TRBV3-1 and TRBJ1-2, with TRBD1 as a possible D gene (6 bases). CDR1 and CDR2 (germline): LGHDT, YNNKEL (reference sequence). The V and J ends lost 0 bases and 8 bases respectively, with 13 bases between them. The CDR3 extends over 14 amino acids.

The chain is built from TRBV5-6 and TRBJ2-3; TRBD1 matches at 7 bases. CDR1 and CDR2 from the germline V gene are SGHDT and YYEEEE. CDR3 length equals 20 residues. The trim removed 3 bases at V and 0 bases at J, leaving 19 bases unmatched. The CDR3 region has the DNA TGTGCCAGCAGCTCCGAGGGGGCCAACAGAGTAACCGCTAGCACAGATACGCAGTATTTT. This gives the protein CASSSEGANRVTASTDTQYF. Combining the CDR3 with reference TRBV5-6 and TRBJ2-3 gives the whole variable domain DAGVTQSPTHLIKTRGQQVTLRCSPKSGHDTVSWYQQALGQGPQFIFQYYEEEERQRGNFPDRFSGHQFPNYSSELNVNALLLGDSALYLCASSSEGANRVTASTDTQYFGPGTRLTVL.

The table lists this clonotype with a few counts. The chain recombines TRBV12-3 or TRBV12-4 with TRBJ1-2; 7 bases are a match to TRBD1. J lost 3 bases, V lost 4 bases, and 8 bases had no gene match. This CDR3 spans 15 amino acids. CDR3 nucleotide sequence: TGTGCCAGCAGTTCCCCCTCGACAGGGTACTATGGCTACACCTTC. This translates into CASSSPSTGYYGYTF.

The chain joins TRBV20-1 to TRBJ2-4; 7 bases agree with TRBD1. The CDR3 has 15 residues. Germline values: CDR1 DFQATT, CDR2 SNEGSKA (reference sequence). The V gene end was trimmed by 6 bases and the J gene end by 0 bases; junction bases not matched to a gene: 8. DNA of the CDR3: TGCAGTGCAGTAGACAGGGTTATAGCCAAAAACATTCAGTACTTC. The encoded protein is CSAVDRVIAKNIQYF.

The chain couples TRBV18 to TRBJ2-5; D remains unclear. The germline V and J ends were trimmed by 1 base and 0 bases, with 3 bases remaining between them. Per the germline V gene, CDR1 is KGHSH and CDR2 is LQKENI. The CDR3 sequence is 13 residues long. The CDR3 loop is CASSPRNQETQYF. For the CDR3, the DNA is TGTGCCAGCTCACCACGTAACCAAGAGACCCAGTACTTC.